Following are 2 T cell receptor beta chains from one sample sequenced in a study of blood T cell repertoires in COVID-19. Profiling relied on immunoSEQ multiplex PCR, and the TCRdb table lists in-frame clones only, not all of them. The table includes fewer than 200,000 clones, approximately 90% detected once. The sample was peripheral blood. These receptors all come from a woman in her 70s with COVID-19, enrolled during active disease.

The genes are TRBV19 and TRBJ2-2; tentatively, D is TRBD1 (6 bases). Germline CDR1 and CDR2: LNHDA and SQIVND (reference sequence). CDR3 length: 14 residues. The V end was cut by 7 bases, the J end by 1 base, with 10 bases between. The CDR3 is CASIGTRNTGELFF. In nucleotides, the CDR3 is TGTGCCAGTATAGGGACAAGGAACACCGGGGAGCTGTTTTTT.

The chain joins TRBV2 to TRBJ2-3; D call uncertain. The V gene lost 3 bases and the J gene lost 4 bases, with 17 bases spanning the gap. Germline V gene lookup returns CDR1 SNHLY and CDR2 FYNNEI. CDR3 length: 16 amino acids. The CDR3 DNA reads as TGTGCCAGCAGTGATAGCTTCACCCCCGGAGCAGATACGCAGTATTTT. It is translated as CASSDSFTPGADTQYF.